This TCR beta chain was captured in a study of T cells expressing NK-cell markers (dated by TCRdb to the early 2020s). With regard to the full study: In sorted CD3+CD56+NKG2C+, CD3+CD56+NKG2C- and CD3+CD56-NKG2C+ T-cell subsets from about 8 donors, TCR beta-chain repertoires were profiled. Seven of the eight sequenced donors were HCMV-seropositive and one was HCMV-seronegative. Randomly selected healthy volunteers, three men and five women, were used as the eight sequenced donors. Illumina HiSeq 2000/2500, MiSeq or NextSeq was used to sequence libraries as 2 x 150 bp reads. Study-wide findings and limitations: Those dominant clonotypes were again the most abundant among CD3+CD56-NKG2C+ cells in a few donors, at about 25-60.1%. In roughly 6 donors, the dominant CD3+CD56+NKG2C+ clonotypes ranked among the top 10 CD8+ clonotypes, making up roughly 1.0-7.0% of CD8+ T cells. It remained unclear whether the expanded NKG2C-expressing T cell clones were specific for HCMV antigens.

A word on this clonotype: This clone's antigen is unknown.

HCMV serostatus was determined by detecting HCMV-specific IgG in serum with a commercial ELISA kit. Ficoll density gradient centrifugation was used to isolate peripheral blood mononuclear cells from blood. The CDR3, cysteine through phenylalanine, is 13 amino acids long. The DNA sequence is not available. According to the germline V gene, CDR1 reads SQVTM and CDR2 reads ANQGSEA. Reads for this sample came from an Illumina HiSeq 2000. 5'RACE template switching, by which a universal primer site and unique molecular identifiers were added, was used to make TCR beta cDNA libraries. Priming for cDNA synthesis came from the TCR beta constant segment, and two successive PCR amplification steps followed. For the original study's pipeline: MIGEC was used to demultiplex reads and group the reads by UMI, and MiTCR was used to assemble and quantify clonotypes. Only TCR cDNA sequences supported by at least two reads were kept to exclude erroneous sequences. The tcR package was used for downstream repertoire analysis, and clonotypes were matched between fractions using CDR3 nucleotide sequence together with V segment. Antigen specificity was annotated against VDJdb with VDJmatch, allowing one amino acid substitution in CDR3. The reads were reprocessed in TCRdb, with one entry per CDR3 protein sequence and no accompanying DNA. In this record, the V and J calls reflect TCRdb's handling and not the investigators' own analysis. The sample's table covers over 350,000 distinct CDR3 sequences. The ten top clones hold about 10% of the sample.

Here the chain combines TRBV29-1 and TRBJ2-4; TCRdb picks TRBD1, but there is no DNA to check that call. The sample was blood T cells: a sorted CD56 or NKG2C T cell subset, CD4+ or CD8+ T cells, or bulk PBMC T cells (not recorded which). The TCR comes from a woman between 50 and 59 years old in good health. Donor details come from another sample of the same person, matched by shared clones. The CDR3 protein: CSARGGEGGIQYF. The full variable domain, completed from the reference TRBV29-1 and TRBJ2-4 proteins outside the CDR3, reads SAVISQKPSRDICQRGTSLTIQCQVDSQVTMMFWYRQQPGQSLTLIATANQGSEATYESGFVIDKFPISRPNLTFSTLTVSNMSPEDSSIYLCSARGGEGGIQYFGAGTRLSVL.